This T cell receptor beta chain was recorded in a study of blood T cells in healthy people across ages. General study results and limits: Per-million-T-cell TCR beta diversity fell roughly linearly with age.

Notes on this clonotype: Its matching antigen is unknown.

For the second PCR, which ran for about 6 to 11 cycles, a sample-barcoded 5' primer and a J-beta primer mix were used. MiXCR, run by TCRdb on the 5' RACE reads, gives a single entry per CDR3 protein. This sample has over 1,500,000 distinct CDR3 sequences, with just under 50% found just once. The sample comprised blood. The source of this sequence is a woman in her thirties or forties in good health.

CDR3 sequence: CASGFQERTGTDTQYF. The CDR3 nucleotides are TGTGCCAGCGGATTTCAAGAGCGGACGGGCACAGATACGCAGTATTTT. The genes are TRBV28 and TRBJ2-3; tentatively, D is TRBD2 (5 bases). Germline CDR1 and CDR2: MDHEN and SYDVKM. The CDR3 has 16 amino acids. V shed 8 bases and J shed 1 base, with 19 bases lying between them.